Listed here are 7 T cell receptor beta chains from one sample, sequenced in a study of blood T cell repertoires in COVID-19. Some clones are missing from TCRdb's copy, which holds only in-frame ones; the method was immunoSEQ multiplex PCR. Here the sample spans about 68,000 clones, 65% to 90% being singletons. The sample taken for sequencing was peripheral blood. These TCRs come from a man aged 80 or over with acute or convalescent COVID-19.

In DNA form, the CDR3 reads TGTGCCAGCAGCTTAGTTAGCGGGGGCTCAAGTGAGCAGTTCTTC. It encodes CASSLVSGGSSEQFF. J is TRBJ2-1 and V is TRBV7-8; 9 nucleotides line up with TRBD2. Germline assignment: CDR1 SGHVS and CDR2 FQNEAQ. The CDR3 covers 15 residues. The J segment lost 9 bases and the V segment lost 1 base, leaving 7 bases of the junction unmatched.

This rearrangement joins TRBV24-1 to TRBJ2-2; 8 bases align to TRBD1. The CDR3 loop spans 17 amino acids. Germline CDR1 and CDR2: KGHDR and SFDVKD. The ends lost 1 base at V and 3 bases at J; junction bases unmatched: 6. The DNA of the CDR3 is TGTGCCACCAGTGATTTTTCTGCGGGACAGGACACCGGGGAGCTGTTTTTT. This sequence encodes CATSDFSAGQDTGELFF.

The V gene is TRBV18, the J gene TRBJ1-2; D might be TRBD1 (5 bases). Per germline, CDR1 KGHSH and CDR2 LQKENI. This CDR3 has 15 amino acids. V lost 1 base, J lost 7 bases, and 16 bases lay in between. CDR3 DNA sequence: TGTGCCAGCTCACCACTGGGCGACAGTATTGCTGGCTACACCTTC. Residues: CASSPLGDSIAGYTF.

The chain employs TRBV7-9 and TRBJ2-2, with D unclear. The CDR3 spans 13 residues. Per germline, CDR1 SEHNR and CDR2 FQNEAQ (reference sequence). The V end was cut by 1 base, the J end by 6 bases, with 6 bases between. CDR3 bases: TGTGCCAGCAGCTTAGGAGCTCCCGGGGAGCTGTTTTTT. This translates into CASSLGAPGELFF.

The chain couples TRBV12-3 or TRBV12-4 to TRBJ1-5, with D hard to call. V was shortened by 1 base and J by 6 bases, with 7 bases between the two germline ends. This CDR3 contains 13 residues. The CDR3 nucleotides are TGTGCCAGCAGTTTAGGGGCGGGTCAGCCCCAGCATTTT. Its protein is CASSLGAGQPQHF.

This clone occurred a few times. CDR3 DNA: TGCGCCAGCGGTCTAGCGAGCTACTACAATGAGCAGTTCTTC. It is translated as CASGLASYYNEQFF. The V gene is TRBV5-1, the J gene TRBJ2-1; a possible D gene is TRBD2 (6 bases). The V end lost 7 bases, the J end lost 3 bases, and 14 bases lay between the germline ends. The CDR3 has 14 amino acids. Germline V gives CDR1 SGHRS, CDR2 YFSETQ.

V is TRBV24-1 and J is TRBJ1-1, with D tentatively TRBD1 (6 bases). Germline assignment: CDR1 KGHDR and CDR2 SFDVKD. The length of the CDR3 is 12 residues. Trimming removed 3 bases at V and 9 bases at J, with 10 bases between. Here the CDR3 reads CATSDEQGKAFF. Written as DNA, the CDR3 is TGTGCCACCAGTGATGAACAGGGTAAAGCTTTCTTT.